This T cell receptor beta chain was recovered during a study of metastatic and nonmetastatic thyroid tumors. Notes on the study in general: Malignant thyroid tumors reportedly exceeded benign nodules significantly in TCR beta diversity, with the difference appearing in blood and tumor.

Each patient came to thyroid surgery without any prior treatment (of any kind). TCRdb redid the clone calls on the PCR reads using MiXCR. The sample holds 35,000 to 45,000 clones, approximately 3% seen once. This clone was found many times. Antigen: not known. Trimming took off 3 bases at V and 3 bases at J, with 12 bases between the two ends. The CDR3 has 16 amino acids. The germline CDR1 and CDR2 sequences are MNHEY and SMNVEV (reference sequence). This sequence joins TRBV27 and TRBJ2-6, with D perhaps assigned TRBD1 or TRBD2 (5 bases each). This TCR was sampled from a female donor with papillary thyroid cancer or a benign thyroid nodule (not recorded which). Some clones in this sample may be carry-over from other donors' samples. The sequencing sample was made of blood. The CDR3 nucleotides read TGTGCCAGCAGTTTTTTCCCGGGGCGTGGGGCCAACGTCCTGACTTTC. Translating gives CASSFFPGRGANVLTF.